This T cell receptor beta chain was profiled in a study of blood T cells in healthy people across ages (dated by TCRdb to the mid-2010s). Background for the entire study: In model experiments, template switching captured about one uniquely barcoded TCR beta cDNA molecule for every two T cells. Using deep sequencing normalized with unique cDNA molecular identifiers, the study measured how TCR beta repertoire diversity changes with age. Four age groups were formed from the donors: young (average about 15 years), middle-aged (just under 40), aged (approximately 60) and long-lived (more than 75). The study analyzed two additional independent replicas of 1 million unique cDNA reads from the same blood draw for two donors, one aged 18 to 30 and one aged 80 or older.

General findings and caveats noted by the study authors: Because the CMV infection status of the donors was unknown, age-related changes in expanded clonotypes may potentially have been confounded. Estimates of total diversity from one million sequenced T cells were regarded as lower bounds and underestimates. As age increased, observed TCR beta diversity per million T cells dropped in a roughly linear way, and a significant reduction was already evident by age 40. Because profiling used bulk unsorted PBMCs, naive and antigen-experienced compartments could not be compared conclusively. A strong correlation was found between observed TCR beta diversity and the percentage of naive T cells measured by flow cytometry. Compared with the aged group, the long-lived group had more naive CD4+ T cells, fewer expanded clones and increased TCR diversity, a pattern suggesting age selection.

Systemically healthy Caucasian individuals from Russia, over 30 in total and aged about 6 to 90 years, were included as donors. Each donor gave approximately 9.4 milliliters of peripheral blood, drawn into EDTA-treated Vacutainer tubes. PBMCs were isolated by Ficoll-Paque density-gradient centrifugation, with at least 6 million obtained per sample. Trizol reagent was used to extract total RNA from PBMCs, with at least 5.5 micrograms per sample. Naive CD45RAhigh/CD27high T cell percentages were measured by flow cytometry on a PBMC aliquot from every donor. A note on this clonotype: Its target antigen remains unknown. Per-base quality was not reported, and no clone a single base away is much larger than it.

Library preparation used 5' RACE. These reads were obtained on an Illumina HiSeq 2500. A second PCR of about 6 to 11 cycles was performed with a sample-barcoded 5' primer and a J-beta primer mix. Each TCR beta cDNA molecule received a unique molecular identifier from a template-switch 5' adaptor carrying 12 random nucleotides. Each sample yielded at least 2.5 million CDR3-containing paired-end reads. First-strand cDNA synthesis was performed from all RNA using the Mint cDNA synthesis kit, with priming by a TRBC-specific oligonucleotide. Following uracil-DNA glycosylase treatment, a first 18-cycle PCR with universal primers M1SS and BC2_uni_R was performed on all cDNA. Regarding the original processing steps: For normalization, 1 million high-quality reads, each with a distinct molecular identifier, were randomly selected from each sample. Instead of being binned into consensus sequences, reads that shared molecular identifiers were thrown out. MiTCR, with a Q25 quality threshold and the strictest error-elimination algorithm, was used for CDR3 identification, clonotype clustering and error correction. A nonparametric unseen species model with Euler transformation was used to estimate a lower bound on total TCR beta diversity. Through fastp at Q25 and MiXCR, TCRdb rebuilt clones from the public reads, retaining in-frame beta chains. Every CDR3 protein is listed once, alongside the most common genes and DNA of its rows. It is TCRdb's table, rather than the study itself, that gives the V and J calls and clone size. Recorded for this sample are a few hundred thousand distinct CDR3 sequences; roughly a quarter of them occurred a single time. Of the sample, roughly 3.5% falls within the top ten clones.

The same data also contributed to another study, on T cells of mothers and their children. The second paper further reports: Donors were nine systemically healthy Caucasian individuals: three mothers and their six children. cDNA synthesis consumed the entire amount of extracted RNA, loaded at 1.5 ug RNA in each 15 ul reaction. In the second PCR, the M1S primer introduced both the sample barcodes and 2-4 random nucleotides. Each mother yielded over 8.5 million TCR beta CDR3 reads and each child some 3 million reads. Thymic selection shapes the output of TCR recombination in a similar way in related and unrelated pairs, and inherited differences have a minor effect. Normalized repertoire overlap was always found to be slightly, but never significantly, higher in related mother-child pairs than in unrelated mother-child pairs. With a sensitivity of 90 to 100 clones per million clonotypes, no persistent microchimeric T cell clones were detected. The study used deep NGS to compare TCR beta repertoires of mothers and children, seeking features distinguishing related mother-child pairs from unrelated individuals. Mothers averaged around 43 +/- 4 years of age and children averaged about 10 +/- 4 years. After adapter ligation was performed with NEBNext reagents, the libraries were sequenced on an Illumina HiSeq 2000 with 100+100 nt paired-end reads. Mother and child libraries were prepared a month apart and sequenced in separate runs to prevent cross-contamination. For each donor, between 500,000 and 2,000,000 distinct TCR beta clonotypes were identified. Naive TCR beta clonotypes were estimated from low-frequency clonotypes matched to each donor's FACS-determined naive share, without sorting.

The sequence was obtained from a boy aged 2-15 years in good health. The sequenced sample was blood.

The encoded CDR3 is CASSYLRNTEAFF. In nucleotides, the sequence is TGTGCCAGCAGTTACTTAAGGAACACTGAAGCTTTCTTT. The rearrangement joined TRBV6-6 to TRBJ1-1; the D gene remains uncertain. Taken from cysteine to phenylalanine, the CDR3 has 13 residues. Solely the CDR3 DNA is kept, with 39 bases framed from the first base. V is cut by 1 base and J by 1 base, and the space between the germline ends is 4 bases. Per the germline V gene (reference sequence), MNHNY is the CDR1 and SVGAGI is the CDR2.